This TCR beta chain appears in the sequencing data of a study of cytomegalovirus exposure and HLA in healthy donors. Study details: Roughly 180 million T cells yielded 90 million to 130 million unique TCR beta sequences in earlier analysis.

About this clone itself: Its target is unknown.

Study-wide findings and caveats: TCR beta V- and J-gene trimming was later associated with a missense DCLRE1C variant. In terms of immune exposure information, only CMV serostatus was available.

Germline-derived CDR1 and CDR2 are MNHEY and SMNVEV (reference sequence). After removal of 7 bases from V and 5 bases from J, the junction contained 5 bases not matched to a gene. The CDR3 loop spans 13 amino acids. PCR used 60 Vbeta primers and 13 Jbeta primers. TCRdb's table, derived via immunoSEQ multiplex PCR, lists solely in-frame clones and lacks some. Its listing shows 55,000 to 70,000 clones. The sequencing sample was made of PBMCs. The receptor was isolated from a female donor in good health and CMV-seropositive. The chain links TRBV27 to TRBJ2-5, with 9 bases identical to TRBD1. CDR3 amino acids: CASTLTGGETQYF. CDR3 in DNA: TGTGCCAGCACTCTGACAGGGGGGGAGACCCAGTACTTC.